This TCR beta chain was sequenced for a study of regulatory T cells in long-lasting Graves disease. V gave up 4 bases and J gave up 7 bases; unmatched junction bases: 4. The length of the CDR3 is 13 residues. Germline V gene data show CDR1 as SGHRS and CDR2 as YFSETQ. This clonotype was seen only a few times. Combining iRepertoire HTBI primers with Arm-PCR of CDR3 regions, the authors built TCR beta libraries. MiXCR was run by TCRdb on the multiplex PCR reads, yielding one entry per CDR3 protein. The sample lists some 250,000 distinct CDR3 sequences; approximately 20% were seen once. Described time point: newly diagnosed GD, antithyroid drugs for less than 3 months. Following extraction of RNA from PBMCs, that RNA was used to make the TCR library. The sample also formed part of further work on T cells in Graves' hyperthyroidism and ophthalmopathy. As that report states: No ophthalmopathy progression within 18 months constituted stable Graves' hyperthyroidism. The HTBI primer set drove a first-round RT-PCR of the TCR CDR3.

The receptor was isolated from a woman in her thirties with Graves disease. The chain couples TRBV5-1 to TRBJ1-4; 7 bases map to TRBD1. The material was peripheral blood mononuclear cells (PBMCs), obtained at new diagnosis, from a patient treated with antithyroid drugs. The CDR3 sequence is CASSRDSSEKLFF. The DNA of the CDR3 is TGCGCCAGCAGCCGGGACAGTAGTGAAAAACTGTTTTTT.